The T cell receptor (beta chain) under discussion was sequenced for a study of T cells after yellow fever vaccination. General study results and limits: Some clonotypes, a small share, were shared between CD4 and CD8 compartments. Weaker, the secondary response peaked sooner, at day 5 versus 15. Clones from primary vaccination mostly reappeared after the booster (less than 98% CD4, under 90% CD8).

Details on this clonotype: What it recognizes is unknown.

Germline loops: CDR1 MGHRA, CDR2 YSYEKL. The CDR3 length is 14 residues. Trimming took 4 bases from V and 8 from J; bases not matched to a gene: 10. UMIs and a universal primer site were added when TCR cDNA was made by 5'RACE template switching. One entry per CDR3 protein results from TCRdb running MiXCR on the 5' RACE reads. Of approximately 600,000 distinct CDR3 sequences listed, 9% to 15% are singletons. The gene calls are TRBV4-1 and TRBJ1-2; 7 nucleotides align to TRBD1. This TCR derives from a young man who received the YFV17D yellow fever vaccine. Sequenced material: PBMCs, taken on the day of the yellow fever booster vaccination. CDR3 coding DNA: TGCGCCAGCAGCCTCCGGGACAGAGGGACCGGCTACACCTTC. Its protein product is CASSLRDRGTGYTF.